These 27 T cell receptor beta chains were sequenced from one sample in a study of high-grade serous ovarian cancer treatment subgroups (dated by TCRdb to about 2021). Library method: the immunoSEQ multiplex PCR assay. TCRdb's version of the immuneACCESS table is confined to in-frame rearrangements and falls short of the full clone set. An unresolved V gene accounts for under half of the shortfall where checked; the remainder is of unknown origin. This sample is represented by about 6,800 clones; roughly 85% of them were singletons. The ten largest clones take up less than 6% of the sample. Tumor samples were collected prior to definitive surgery or chemotherapy. The sequencing sample was made of tumor tissue. The source is a human donor with high-grade serous ovarian cancer.

The chain is built from TRBV6-6 and TRBJ2-3, with TRBD2 matching over 13 bases. Germline V gives CDR1 MNHNY, CDR2 SVGAGI (reference sequence). J was trimmed by 7 bases and V by 6 bases; bases with no gene match: 7. The CDR3 extends over 15 amino acids. CDR3: CASRNGLAGVNTQYF. In nucleotides, the CDR3 is TGTGCCAGCAGAAACGGACTAGCGGGGGTAAATACGCAGTATTTT.

This chain connects TRBV9 to TRBJ2-7, with 8 bases aligning to TRBD1. Germline loops: CDR1 SGDLS, CDR2 YYNGEE. The CDR3 is 15 amino acids. With 0 bases clipped from V and 3 bases from J, the junction kept 5 bases outside the gene matches. The CDR3 bases are TGTGCCAGCAGCGTAGGACAGGGGACACTCTACGAGCAGTACTTC. Its protein product is CASSVGQGTLYEQYF.

The chain employs TRBV11-2 and TRBJ2-7; 8 bases agree with TRBD1. The CDR3 sequence is 15 residues long. Germline CDR1 and CDR2: SGHAT and FQNNGV. J gave up 3 bases and V 5 bases, and 9 bases lay outside the gene matches. DNA for the CDR3: TGTGCCAGCAGCCCCGGGACAGGAATGAGCTACGAGCAGTACTTC. Its protein is CASSPGTGMSYEQYF.

The chain carries TRBV19 and TRBJ1-1, with 10 bases aligning to TRBD1. J was trimmed by 0 bases and V by 4 bases; bases with no gene match: 5. Germline V lookup: CDR1 LNHDA, CDR2 SQIVND (reference sequence). The CDR3 is 16 amino acids. This chain's CDR3 is CASSTGQGDMNTEAFF. The CDR3, as DNA: TGTGCCAGTAGTACCGGACAGGGGGATATGAACACTGAAGCTTTCTTT.

This sequence joins TRBV6-6 and TRBJ1-6, with 7 bases matching TRBD1. CDR3 length equals 16 residues. The V gene's germline CDR1 is MNHNY and CDR2 SVGAGI (reference sequence). V dropped 0 bases and J dropped 9; count of bases not matched to a gene: 8. CDR3 amino acids: CASSYSFDRVGSPLHF. CDR3 DNA sequence: TGTGCCAGCAGTTACTCCTTCGACAGGGTTGGTTCACCCCTCCACTTT.

The chain recombines TRBV19 with TRBJ2-5, with a weak D call TRBD1 (6 bases). In germline, CDR1 is LNHDA, CDR2 SQIVND (reference sequence). The V end lost 5 bases, the J end lost 2 bases, and 9 bases lay between the germline ends. The CDR3 runs to 13 residues. CDR3 sequence: CASSETGQETQYF. The CDR3 nucleotides are TGTGCCAGTAGTGAGACAGGACAAGAGACCCAGTACTTC.

The CDR3 bases are TGTGCCAGCAGCTACCTCAGGGAGGGGAATGGCTACACCTTC. Protein product: CASSYLREGNGYTF. V gene TRBV14 combines with J gene TRBJ1-2, with D possibly matching TRBD1 (5 bases). The length of the CDR3 is 14 residues. V lost 5 bases and J 6 bases, leaving 16 bases between the germline ends. Germline V gene sequence: CDR1 SGHDN, CDR2 FVKESK.

V gene TRBV4-1 combines with J gene TRBJ1-3; D is undetermined. V was cut by 3 bases and J by 0 bases, with 12 bases left in between. The CDR3 extends over 16 amino acids. The germline V gene encodes CDR1 MGHRA and CDR2 YSYEKL. The CDR3 protein is CASSHRQTHSGNTIYF. Here the CDR3 DNA reads TGCGCCAGCAGCCATAGGCAGACTCACTCTGGAAACACCATATATTTT.

CDR3 sequence (DNA): TGTGCCAGCAGCTTGGAGCGGGGGGGCGACTACAATGAGCAGTTCTTC. As protein: CASSLERGGDYNEQFF. The chain uses TRBV5-6 and TRBJ2-1; 10 positions match TRBD2. J gave up 3 bases and V 0 bases, and 3 bases lay outside the gene matches. The V gene's germline CDR1 is SGHDT and CDR2 YYEEEE. This CDR3 has 16 amino acids.

DNA for the CDR3: TGTGCCAGCAGCGTAGTAAAGGGACGACAGCGGGTAATCTGTAATTCACCCCTCCACTTT. Protein sequence: CASSVVKGRQRVICNSPLHF. V is TRBV9 and J is TRBJ1-6, with a tentative D call TRBD1 (5 bases). The CDR3 loop spans 20 amino acids. V was clipped by 0 bases and J by 6 bases, with 25 bases between them. Germline V lookup: CDR1 SGDLS, CDR2 YYNGEE.

Only one count was recorded for this clone. This rearrangement joins TRBV6-1 to TRBJ2-2; D may match TRBD1 or TRBD2 (6 bases each). CDR1 is MNHNS and CDR2 is SASEGT in the germline V gene. The CDR3 sequence is 17 residues long. V was trimmed by 4 bases and J by 0 bases, leaving 15 bases between them. The CDR3 region is CASSAAGGRANTGELFF. The CDR3 DNA sequence: TGTGCCAGCAGTGCCGCCGGGGGCAGGGCGAACACCGGGGAGCTGTTTTTT.

The rearrangement uses TRBV19 and TRBJ1-1; D unresolved. V lost 2 bases to trimming and J lost 2 bases, with 6 bases between them. Looked up from germline, CDR1 is LNHDA and CDR2 is SQIVND (reference sequence). The CDR3 consists of 13 residues. CDR3 nucleotide sequence: TGTGCCAGTAGTATAAGCCTCAACACTGAAGCTTTCTTT. Translating it yields CASSISLNTEAFF.

This chain uses TRBV9 with TRBJ1-6, with 11 bases identical to TRBD1. The CDR3 runs to 16 residues. The V segment lost 4 bases and the J segment 13 bases; nucleotides outside the gene matches: 13. Germline lookup yields CDR1 SGDLS and CDR2 YYNGEE. The CDR3 sequence is CASSFGQGAAEDPLHF. Here the CDR3 DNA reads TGTGCCAGCAGCTTCGGACAGGGGGCCGCCGAGGATCCCCTCCACTTT.

This chain joins TRBV2 and TRBJ2-1; D possibly corresponds to TRBD2 (5 bases). Trimming took 3 bases from V and 7 from J, leaving 7 bases between them. The V gene's germline CDR1 is SNHLY and CDR2 FYNNEI. CDR3 length: 12 residues. The CDR3 region has the DNA TGTGCCAGCAGTGAGCCGGGGAATGAGCAGTTCTTC. It codes for CASSEPGNEQFF.

The V call is TRBV11-3, the J call TRBJ2-5, with D tentatively TRBD1 (6 bases). The germline V gene has CDR1 SGHNT and CDR2 YENEEA. V was trimmed by 5 bases and J by 4 bases, leaving 17 bases between them. CDR3 length equals 15 residues. Here the CDR3 reads CASSAQTGIGETQYF. CDR3 sequence (DNA): TGTGCCAGCAGCGCCCAAACAGGGATAGGAGAGACCCAGTACTTC.

V and J are TRBV19 and TRBJ1-3; no clear D gene. Germline CDR1 and CDR2: LNHDA and SQIVND (reference sequence). V was trimmed by 7 bases and J by 0 bases, leaving 10 bases between them. CDR3 length equals 14 residues. CDR3 residues: CASMARFSGNTIYF. Here the CDR3 DNA reads TGTGCCAGTATGGCACGGTTCTCTGGAAACACCATATATTTT.

CDR3 in DNA: TGTGCCAGTCTAGCCAGGGCGAGGCCTGAAGCTTTCTTT. This encodes CASLARARPEAFF. The rearrangement links TRBV2 to TRBJ1-1; a possible D gene is TRBD1 (5 bases). The ends were cut back, 9 bases at V and 6 bases at J, with 17 bases in the middle. From germline, CDR1 is SNHLY and CDR2 FYNNEI. This CDR3 contains 13 residues.

The rearrangement uses TRBV4-1 and TRBJ2-1, with 7 bases identical to TRBD2. This CDR3 has 14 amino acids. V trimming: 4 bases; J trimming: 9 bases; junction bases outside the gene matches: 9. Germline V gene sequence: CDR1 MGHRA, CDR2 YSYEKL. Here the CDR3 DNA reads TGCGCCAGCAGCCGTGGAGCGGGGATGGTTGAGCAGTTCTTC. Protein: CASSRGAGMVEQFF.

The rearrangement links TRBV6-1 to TRBJ2-3; D might be TRBD1 (6 bases). V gave up 0 bases and J gave up 4 bases, with 8 bases separating them. CDR1 is MNHNS and CDR2 is SASEGT in the germline V gene. The CDR3 runs to 14 residues. The CDR3 protein is CASSEAGAPDTQYF. The CDR3 nucleotides are TGTGCCAGCAGTGAAGCGGGGGCCCCAGATACGCAGTATTTT.

The chain joins TRBV6-5 to TRBJ2-7; 8 nucleotides line up with TRBD1. The CDR3 has 15 amino acids. Germline CDR1 and CDR2: MNHEY and SVGAGI. The J segment lost 0 bases and the V segment lost 7 bases, leaving 8 bases of the junction unmatched. The DNA for the CDR3 is TGTGCCAGCACTTCGACAGGGGCCGACTCCTACGAGCAGTACTTC. It specifies CASTSTGADSYEQYF.

This clone was found once. In nucleotides, the CDR3 is TGTGCCAGCAGGGAACAGGGTATAGGGACCCAGTACTTC. It specifies CASREQGIGTQYF. The J gene is TRBJ2-5, the V gene TRBV2; D possibly corresponds to TRBD1 (6 bases). Trimming left V 6 bases short and J 7 bases short, with 15 bases between. Germline V gene data show CDR1 as SNHLY and CDR2 as FYNNEI. The CDR3 sequence is 13 residues long.

The rearrangement links TRBV19 to TRBJ2-6; unclear D gene. Trimming stripped 6 bases from V and 1 base from J, with 4 bases between. The CDR3 length is 13 residues. Per germline, CDR1 LNHDA and CDR2 SQIVND (reference sequence). The CDR3 coding sequence is TGTGCCAGTAGGAATTCTGGGGCCAACGTCCTGACTTTC. Translation gives CASRNSGANVLTF.

The genes are TRBV5-4 and TRBJ1-4, with no clear D. The CDR3 contains 15 residues. V gave up 0 bases and J gave up 0 bases, with 6 bases separating them. From germline, CDR1 is SGHNT and CDR2 YYREEE (reference sequence). The chain's CDR3 is CASSLDSATNEKLFF. For the CDR3, the DNA is TGTGCCAGCAGCTTGGACAGTGCAACTAATGAAAAACTGTTTTTT.

This clone was found once. The V and J genes are TRBV15 and TRBJ2-4, with unresolved D. CDR1 and CDR2 (germline): LNHNV, YYDKDF (reference sequence). Deletions cut 1 base from V and 2 bases from J, with 9 bases between. The CDR3 spans 15 residues. CDR3 in DNA: TGTGCCACCAGCAGAGGTGGGGAATCCAAAAACATTCAGTACTTC. Translating gives CATSRGGESKNIQYF.

The J gene is TRBJ2-2, the V gene TRBV5-1; D is possibly TRBD2 (7 bases). CDR3 length: 16 residues. The V end was cut by 1 base, the J end by 3 bases, with 13 bases between. Germline-derived CDR1 and CDR2 are SGHRS and YFSETQ. The CDR3, as DNA: TGCGCCAGCAGCTTGATGGCGGGGGCCGACACCGGGGAGCTGTTTTTT. This codes for CASSLMAGADTGELFF.

The J gene is TRBJ1-6, the V gene TRBV14, with 9 nucleotides matching TRBD1. V shed 6 bases, J shed 3 bases, and the junction held 3 bases outside the gene matches. The CDR3 runs to 15 residues. In germline, CDR1 is SGHDN, CDR2 FVKESK. CDR3: CASRPGQGYNSPLHF. CDR3 sequence (DNA): TGTGCCAGCAGACCGGGACAGGGCTATAATTCACCCCTCCACTTT.

The chain carries TRBV27 and TRBJ2-5, with TRBD2 matching 7 bases. The germline V gene encodes CDR1 MNHEY and CDR2 SMNVEV (reference sequence). Trimming removed 0 bases from V and 11 bases from J; junction bases left unmatched: 3. The CDR3 totals 12 residues. The CDR3 here is CASSLSGREQYF. DNA for the CDR3: TGTGCCAGCAGTTTATCGGGGAGGGAGCAGTACTTC.